This T cell receptor (beta chain) stems from a study of OX40 agonist ivuxolimab in advanced cancers. Study at large: Patients received ivuxolimab, an agonistic anti-OX40 (CD134) antibody. Around 40% of patients had received prior checkpoint inhibitor therapy. Whole-study findings and limits: CD8+ T cells averaged more expanded clones than CD4+.

A note on this clone: Antigen specificity is unknown.

The CDR3 runs 15 residues. Germline loops: CDR1 SGHAT, CDR2 FQNNGV. V lost 1 base, J lost 7 bases, and 11 bases lay in between. Clones were read by immunoSEQ multiplex PCR, and TCRdb kept only the in-frame ones, dropping some. The table shows some 83,000 clones, with about 94% occurring only once. The starting material was CD4+ or CD8+ T cells sorted from blood, obtained in a trial of the OX40 agonist ivuxolimab. V usage is TRBV11-2 and J usage is TRBJ1-6, with D maybe TRBD1 (5 bases). This sequence was found in an adult with an advanced solid tumor such as melanoma, head and neck, liver or kidney cancer. The CDR3 spells CASSLGGWENSPLHF. Here the CDR3 DNA reads TGTGCCAGCAGCTTAGGGGGCTGGGAGAATTCACCCCTCCACTTT.